This TCR beta chain was sequenced during a study of shared clonotypes between healthy human individuals. The V end was cut by 4 bases, the J end by 2 bases, with 6 bases between. The germline V gene has CDR1 SGHRS and CDR2 YFSETQ. The length of the CDR3 is 12 residues. TCRdb's table, derived via immunoSEQ multiplex PCR, lists solely in-frame clones and lacks some. The sample gives 780,000 or so clones, around 77% of which show up once; roughly 1.8% is in the top ten. V and J are TRBV5-1 and TRBJ1-2, with D unresolved. This clonotype originated in a woman in her twenties or thirties in good health. Material for sequencing was memory CD4+ T cells sorted from blood. Subset defined: CD45RA-negative fraction. The CDR3 region is CASSGQNYGYTF. The CDR3 DNA sequence: TGCGCCAGCAGCGGGCAGAACTATGGCTACACCTTC.